The 22 T cell receptor beta chains listed next were all sequenced from one sample in a study. One entry per CDR3 protein results from TCRdb running MiXCR on the RT-PCR reads. This sample has about 680,000 distinct CDR3 sequences; more than 13% occur once, and the top ten carry 3% to 4.5%. Material for sequencing was memory CD4+ T cells from blood. The receptors come from a female donor in good health, serving as a healthy control.

The rearrangement uses TRBV5-1 and TRBJ1-6; 7 bases are shared with TRBD1. The CDR3 is 14 residues long. V was clipped by 0 bases and J by 7 bases; unmatched bases: 1. Germline CDR1 and CDR2: SGHRS and YFSETQ. CDR3 in DNA: TGCGCCAGCAGCTTGGAGGGGGCCAATTCACCCCTCCACTTT. This gives the protein CASSLEGANSPLHF.

The chain employs TRBV3-1 and TRBJ2-1, with D perhaps matching TRBD1 or TRBD2 (5 bases each). Germline CDR1 reads LGHDT; CDR2 reads YNNKEL (reference sequence). This CDR3 is 15 amino acids long. The germline V and J ends were trimmed by 4 bases and 4 bases, with 14 bases remaining between them. CDR3 nucleotides: TGTGCCAGCAGCCTAGTGAGGGGAAGATACAATGAGCAGTTCTTC. Translation gives CASSLVRGRYNEQFF.

The rearrangement uses TRBV6-1 and TRBJ2-1, with 7 bases identical to TRBD1. Per germline, CDR1 MNHNS and CDR2 SASEGT. This CDR3 is built from 15 residues. After removal of 6 bases from V and 9 bases from J, the junction contained 14 bases not matched to a gene. The CDR3 DNA reads TGTGCCAGCAGCACCCAGACAGGGTTCCTGAGTGAGCAGTTCTTC. Translating it yields CASSTQTGFLSEQFF.

The V gene is TRBV5-1, the J gene TRBJ1-1, with 11 bases identical to TRBD1. Germline-derived CDR1 and CDR2 are SGHRS and YFSETQ. The CDR3 totals 14 residues. V was clipped by 5 bases and J by 5 bases; unmatched bases: 5. CDR3 protein: CASSTGQGVTEAFF. Here the CDR3 DNA reads TGCGCCAGCAGTACGGGACAGGGGGTAACTGAAGCTTTCTTT.

This clonotype was seen repeatedly, ten times or more. The genes are TRBV27 and TRBJ1-5, with D tentatively TRBD1 (5 bases). The length of the CDR3 is 16 residues. Germline V gives CDR1 MNHEY, CDR2 SMNVEV (reference sequence). V was shortened by 3 bases and J by 1 base, with 13 bases between the two germline ends. Here the CDR3 DNA reads TGTGCCAGCAGTTTCTCTGGGGCCTCGAGCAATCAGCCCCAGCATTTT. Protein sequence: CASSFSGASSNQPQHF.

This clonotype was counted many times. The V and J genes are TRBV12-3 or TRBV12-4 and TRBJ2-1; 7 nucleotides agree with TRBD1. There are 16 residues in the CDR3. J gave up 5 bases and V 6 bases, and 13 bases lay outside the gene matches. This CDR3 reads CASSNYRDSYDNEQFF. CDR3 DNA sequence: TGTGCCAGCAGCAATTACCGGGACAGCTACGACAATGAGCAGTTCTTC.

This clonotype was counted between two and nine times. The rearrangement uses TRBV5-1 and TRBJ2-7; the D gene is possibly TRBD1 (5 bases). The CDR3 has 15 amino acids. Trimming pared 1 base from V and 3 bases from J, leaving 14 bases between. CDR1 is SGHRS and CDR2 is YFSETQ in the germline V gene. The CDR3 coding sequence is TGCGCCAGCAGCTTGCCGGACACATCCGTCTACGAGCAGTACTTC. Its protein is CASSLPDTSVYEQYF.

This clonotype showed up many times. The chain uses TRBV5-1 and TRBJ2-1; perhaps TRBD2 as D (5 bases). Trimming removed 4 bases at V and 0 bases at J, with 8 bases between. Germline CDR1 is SGHRS and CDR2 is YFSETQ. The CDR3 spans 14 residues. CDR3 nucleotides: TGCGCCAGCAGCAGCGGAACCTCCTACAATGAGCAGTTCTTC. Translation gives CASSSGTSYNEQFF.

This clonotype was detected many times. CDR3 amino acids: CASSGTQGAYQPQHF. Written as DNA, the CDR3 is TGTGCCAGCAGCGGCACACAGGGGGCATACCAGCCCCAGCATTTT. The V gene is TRBV5-5, the J gene TRBJ1-5; 9 bases map to TRBD1. Trimming cost V 4 bases and J 7 bases; bases outside gene matches: 9. The CDR3 consists of 15 residues. Germline V lookup: CDR1 SGHKS, CDR2 YYEKEE (reference sequence).

This clonotype was found once. This may come from a read error, since a much larger clone is one base off. This chain connects TRBV12-3 or TRBV12-4 to TRBJ1-1; 7 nucleotides agree with TRBD1. This CDR3 is built from 14 residues. In DNA, the CDR3 is TGTGCCAGCAGTTTGGCTGACAGGGACACTGTAGCTTTCTTT. Its translation is CASSLADRDTVAFF.

This clonotype appeared once. V gene TRBV28 combines with J gene TRBJ2-2; TRBD1 agrees at 11 bases. V trimming: 6 bases; J trimming: 4 bases; junction bases outside the gene matches: 4. The CDR3 extends over 15 amino acids. Per the germline V gene, CDR1 is MDHEN and CDR2 is SYDVKM. CDR3 sequence (DNA): TGTGCCAGCAGCCCGGACAGGGGGCGCACCGGGGAGCTGTTTTTT. Its protein product is CASSPDRGRTGELFF. Full variable domain (remainder filled in from reference TRBV28 and TRBJ2-2): DVKVTQSSRYLVKRTGEKVFLECVQDMDHENMFWYRQDPGLGLRLIYFSYDVKMKEKGDIPEGYSVSREKKERFSLILESASTNQTSMYLCASSPDRGRTGELFFGEGSRLTVL.

The sample holds a few counts of this clonotype. This chain uses TRBV5-1 with TRBJ1-5; TRBD1 agrees at 10 bases. CDR1 and CDR2 from the germline V gene are SGHRS and YFSETQ. The CDR3 spans 17 residues. Losses at the gene ends were 0 bases for V and 2 bases for J; bases not matched to a gene: 5. The DNA for the CDR3 is TGCGCCAGCAGCTTGGATGGGACAGGGGTGGGCAATCAGCCCCAGCATTTT. Amino acid sequence: CASSLDGTGVGNQPQHF.

This clonotype occurred a few times. The chain recombines TRBV7-6 with TRBJ2-5, with 12 nucleotides matching TRBD2. Germline CDR1 SGHVS, CDR2 FNYEAQ. The CDR3 has 14 residues. After removal of 7 bases from V and 13 bases from J, the junction contained 13 bases not matched to a gene. CDR3 sequence reads: CASTSQGLAGWVYF. DNA for the CDR3: TGTGCCAGCACCTCCCAAGGACTAGCGGGATGGGTGTACTTC.

This clonotype was recorded at least ten times. J is TRBJ2-3 and V is TRBV9; D uncertain. The CDR3 is 14 amino acids. The V gene lost 0 bases and the J gene lost 2 bases, with 7 bases spanning the gap. In germline, CDR1 is SGDLS, CDR2 YYNGEE. Here the CDR3 DNA reads TGTGCCAGCAGCGTAGGCAGCTCCACAGATACGCAGTATTTT. As protein: CASSVGSSTDTQYF.

This clonotype was counted many times. The rearrangement links TRBV7-2 to TRBJ1-5; no clear D gene. The CDR3 is 13 amino acids. V gave up 3 bases and J gave up 3 bases, with 6 bases separating them. CDR1 SGHTA and CDR2 FQGNSA come from the germline V gene. CDR3 loop: CASSLTYNQPQHF. The CDR3 bases are TGTGCCAGCAGCTTGACGTACAATCAGCCCCAGCATTTT. Full variable domain (rest looked up from reference TRBV7-2 and TRBJ1-5): GAGVSQSPSNKVTEKGKDVELRCDPISGHTALYWYRQSLGQGLEFLIYFQGNSAPDKSGLPSDRFSAERTGGSVSTLTIQRTQQEDSAVYLCASSLTYNQPQHFGDGTRLSIL.

This clonotype was recorded many times. The V and J genes are TRBV12-3 or TRBV12-4 and TRBJ2-2; 8 nucleotides match TRBD2. Losses at the gene ends were 5 bases for V and 6 bases for J; bases not matched to a gene: 17. This CDR3 region has 18 residues. The DNA for the CDR3 is TGTGCCAGCAGTACTGGACTAGCCGATCCCCTAAACGCCGGGGAGCTGTTTTTT. This translates into CASSTGLADPLNAGELFF.

This chain joins TRBV7-3 and TRBJ2-3; no clear D. Per germline, CDR1 SGHTA and CDR2 FQGTGA. V was trimmed by 5 bases and J by 0 bases, leaving 15 bases between them. CDR3 length equals 16 residues. For the CDR3, the DNA is TGTGCCAGCAGCCAAGGAAGTAGACCTAGCACAGATACGCAGTATTTT. This encodes CASSQGSRPSTDTQYF.

There are a few counts of this clonotype. The rearrangement joins TRBV3-1 to TRBJ1-5, with a possible D match to TRBD1 (6 bases). With 4 bases removed from V and 0 bases from J, the gap between germline ends came to 10 bases. CDR1 and CDR2 from the germline V gene are LGHDT and YNNKEL (reference sequence). The CDR3 consists of 15 residues. CDR3 bases: TGTGCCAGCAGCCCTCAGGGGAATAGCAATCAGCCCCAGCATTTT. It is translated as CASSPQGNSNQPQHF.

There are a few counts of this clonotype. V usage is TRBV20-1 and J usage is TRBJ2-1, with unresolved D. This CDR3 comprises 14 residues. Trimming took off 3 bases at V and 4 bases at J, with 13 bases between the two ends. Germline CDR1 reads DFQATT; CDR2 reads SNEGSKA (reference sequence). CDR3 sequence: CSASMARSYNEQFF. CDR3 DNA: TGCAGTGCTAGTATGGCCCGTAGTTACAATGAGCAGTTCTTC.

This clonotype showed up just a few times. The J gene is TRBJ1-3, the V gene TRBV5-4; no clear D. Germline assignment: CDR1 SGHNT and CDR2 YYREEE (reference sequence). The CDR3 sequence is 15 residues long. CDR3 in amino acids: CAFSDQKPSGNTIYF. CDR3 bases: TGTGCTTTCAGCGATCAGAAACCCTCTGGAAACACCATATATTTT.

The J gene is TRBJ2-1, the V gene TRBV27; 7 bases align to TRBD1. With 6 bases clipped from V and 8 bases from J, the junction kept 10 bases outside the gene matches. CDR1 and CDR2 from the germline V gene are MNHEY and SMNVEV (reference sequence). This CDR3 has 14 residues. The CDR3 sequence: CASRSLGTVDEQFF. DNA of the CDR3: TGTGCCAGCAGGTCGTTAGGGACAGTAGATGAGCAGTTCTTC.

The chain is built from TRBV6-5 and TRBJ1-1; 8 nucleotides line up with TRBD1. The CDR3 runs 13 residues. Germline V gene data show CDR1 as MNHEY and CDR2 as SVGAGI. With 6 bases clipped from V and 6 bases from J, the junction kept 6 bases outside the gene matches. For the CDR3, the DNA is TGTGCCAGCAGGGAACAGGGGGTCTCTGAAGCTTTCTTT. It codes for CASREQGVSEAFF.